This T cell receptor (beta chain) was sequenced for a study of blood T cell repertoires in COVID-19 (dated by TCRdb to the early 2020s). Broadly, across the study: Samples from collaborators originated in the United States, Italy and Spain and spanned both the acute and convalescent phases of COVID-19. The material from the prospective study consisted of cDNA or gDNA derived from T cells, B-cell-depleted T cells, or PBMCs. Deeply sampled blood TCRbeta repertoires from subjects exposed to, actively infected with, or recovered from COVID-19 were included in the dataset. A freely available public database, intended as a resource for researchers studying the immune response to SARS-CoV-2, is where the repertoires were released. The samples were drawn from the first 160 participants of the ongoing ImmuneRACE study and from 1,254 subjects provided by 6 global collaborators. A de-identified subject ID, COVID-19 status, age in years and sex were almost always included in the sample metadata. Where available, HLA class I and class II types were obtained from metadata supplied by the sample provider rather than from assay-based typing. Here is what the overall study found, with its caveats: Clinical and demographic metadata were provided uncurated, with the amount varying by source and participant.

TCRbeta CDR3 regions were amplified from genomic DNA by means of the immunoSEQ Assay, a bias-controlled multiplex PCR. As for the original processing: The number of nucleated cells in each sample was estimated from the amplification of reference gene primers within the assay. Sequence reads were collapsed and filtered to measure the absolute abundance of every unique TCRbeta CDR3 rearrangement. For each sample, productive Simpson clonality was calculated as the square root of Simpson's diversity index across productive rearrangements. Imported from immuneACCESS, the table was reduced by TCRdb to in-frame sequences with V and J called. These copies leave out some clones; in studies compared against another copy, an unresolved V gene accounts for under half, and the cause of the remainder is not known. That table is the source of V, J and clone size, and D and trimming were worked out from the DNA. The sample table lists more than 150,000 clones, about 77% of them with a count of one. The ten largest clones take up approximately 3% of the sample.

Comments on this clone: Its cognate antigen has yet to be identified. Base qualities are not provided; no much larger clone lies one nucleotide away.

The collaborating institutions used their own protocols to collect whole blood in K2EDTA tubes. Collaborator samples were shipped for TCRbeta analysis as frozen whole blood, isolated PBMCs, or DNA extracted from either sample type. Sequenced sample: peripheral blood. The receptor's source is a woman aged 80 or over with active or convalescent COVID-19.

The CDR3 corresponds to CASSKVFGGRFIYGYTF. The DNA is TGTGCCAGCAGCAAAGTTTTCGGGGGGCGATTCATCTATGGCTACACCTTC. Recombination connected TRBV21-1 to TRBJ1-2. TRBV21-1 is labeled a pseudogene. The CDR3 goes from the cysteine to the phenylalanine over 17 residues. Only CDR3 DNA remains: 51 bases, in frame from the first base.